The 28 T cell receptor beta chains below come from one sample, sequenced in a study of identical twins. Each CDR3 protein is one row after TCRdb ran MiXCR on the 5' RACE reads. The repertoire consists of fewer than 350,000 distinct CDR3 sequences, with more than 6.5% occurring once and the leading ten covering around 2.1%. The data also belong to a second study, concerning yellow fever vaccine responses in identical twins.

The sample consisted of memory (CD45RO+) T cells sorted from blood. The receptors come from a woman between 18 and 30 years old in good health.

Many counts were recorded for this clonotype. V is TRBV6-1 and J is TRBJ2-7; the D call may be TRBD1 or TRBD2 (5 bases each). The CDR3 consists of 16 residues. The ends were cut back, 5 bases at V and 2 bases at J, with 19 bases in the middle. Germline V CDR1 and CDR2: MNHNS, SASEGT. The CDR3 DNA sequence: TGTGCCAGCAGTCGTCAAACCGGGGCCTCAACCTACGAGCAGTACTTC. Its translation: CASSRQTGASTYEQYF.

A few counts support this clonotype. The chain uses TRBV5-6 and TRBJ1-2, with 11 nucleotides matching TRBD1. J was trimmed by 7 bases and V by 4 bases; bases with no gene match: 6. The CDR3 is 14 residues long. In germline, CDR1 is SGHDT, CDR2 YYEEEE. The CDR3 loop is CASSRDRGLAGYTF. CDR3 nucleotides: TGTGCCAGCAGCCGGGACAGGGGGTTGGCTGGCTACACCTTC. The complete variable domain, with remaining parts taken from reference TRBV5-6 and TRBJ1-2, reads DAGVTQSPTHLIKTRGQQVTLRCSPKSGHDTVSWYQQALGQGPQFIFQYYEEEERQRGNFPDRFSGHQFPNYSSELNVNALLLGDSALYLCASSRDRGLAGYTFGSGTRLTVV.

This clonotype was picked up many times. This chain links TRBV10-3 with TRBJ1-4; a possible D gene is TRBD1 (5 bases). This CDR3 is built from 15 residues. With 3 bases removed from V and 4 bases from J, the gap between germline ends came to 12 bases. CDR1 is ENHRY, CDR2 SYGVKD, per germline. The CDR3 region is CAISDQDGGNEKLFF. DNA of the CDR3: TGTGCCATCAGTGACCAAGACGGGGGTAATGAAAAACTGTTTTTT.

This clonotype was seen more than once but under ten times. The chain has TRBV15 and TRBJ2-3; D ambiguous. Trimming removed 5 bases at V and 3 bases at J, with 6 bases between. The germline CDR1 and CDR2 sequences are LNHNV and YYDKDF (reference sequence). This CDR3 has 12 amino acids. CDR3: CATSPRTDTQYF. CDR3 in DNA: TGTGCCACCAGCCCCCGGACAGATACGCAGTATTTT. The full variable domain, completed using reference TRBV15 and TRBJ2-3, is DAMVIQNPRYQVTQFGKPVTLSCSQTLNHNVMYWYQQKSSQAPKLLFHYYDKDFNNEADTPDNFQSRRPNTSFCFLDIRSPGLGDTAMYLCATSPRTDTQYFGPGTRLTVL.

The chain links TRBV20-1 to TRBJ1-1, with TRBD1 as a possible D gene (5 bases). Per the germline V gene, CDR1 is DFQATT and CDR2 is SNEGSKA (reference sequence). Trimming stripped 3 bases from V and 11 bases from J, with 13 bases between. This CDR3 contains 11 residues. CDR3 in DNA: TGCAGTGCTAGTGTCAGGGCTGCTGCTTTCTTT. It translates to CSASVRAAAFF.

This clonotype was recorded a few times. V is TRBV28 and J is TRBJ1-1; TRBD1 is a possible D gene (6 bases). The CDR3 is 15 amino acids. The germline V and J ends were trimmed by 7 bases and 2 bases, with 17 bases remaining between them. Germline V CDR1 and CDR2: MDHEN, SYDVKM. This CDR3 reads CASTLGGGGNTEAFF. CDR3 DNA sequence: TGTGCCAGCACCCTCGGCGGGGGCGGTAACACTGAAGCTTTCTTT.

This clonotype was seen only a few times. The chain recombines TRBV5-8 with TRBJ2-5, with TRBD1 matching 10 bases. This CDR3 contains 16 residues. Germline V lookup: CDR1 SGHTS, CDR2 YDEGEE. Trimming at V came to 3 bases and at J to 5 bases, leaving 10 bases not matched to a gene. The CDR3 bases are TGTGCCAGCAGCTCGAGATTGACAGGGGGCACCGAGACCCAGTACTTC. Its translation is CASSSRLTGGTETQYF.

The chain has TRBV2 and TRBJ1-4; D possibly corresponds to TRBD1 (5 bases). Germline V CDR1 and CDR2: SNHLY, FYNNEI. Trimming removed 9 bases from V and 7 bases from J, with 12 bases in between. The CDR3 runs to 12 residues. CDR3 in amino acids: CASEEGVEKLFF. As DNA, the CDR3 is TGTGCCAGTGAGGAAGGGGTTGAAAAACTGTTTTTT.

This chain joins TRBV3-1 and TRBJ1-1; TRBD1 aligns across 8 bases. Per the germline V gene, CDR1 is LGHDT and CDR2 is YNNKEL (reference sequence). The CDR3 totals 17 residues. J lost 0 bases, V lost 1 base, and 7 bases had no gene match. CDR3 nucleotide sequence: TGTGCCAGCAGCCAAGGAGGGGCAGGGGGCCTGAACACTGAAGCTTTCTTT. It translates to CASSQGGAGGLNTEAFF.

The rearrangement links TRBV7-3 to TRBJ2-1; D is possibly TRBD2 (6 bases). This CDR3 is built from 15 residues. Trimming stripped 1 base from V and 5 bases from J, with 12 bases between. Germline-derived CDR1 and CDR2 are SGHTA and FQGTGA. The CDR3 DNA sequence: TGTGCCAGCAGCTTAATGGGACTCGAACACAATGAGCAGTTCTTC. The encoded protein is CASSLMGLEHNEQFF.

This clonotype was recorded many times. This rearrangement joins TRBV12-3 or TRBV12-4 to TRBJ1-4; 8 bases map to TRBD1. CDR3 size: 15 residues. Losses at the gene ends were 7 bases for V and 10 bases for J; bases not matched to a gene: 14. CDR3 in amino acids: CASTRAAGGLGKLFF. In DNA, the CDR3 is TGTGCCAGCACCCGGGCGGCAGGGGGCCTTGGAAAACTGTTTTTT.

The J gene is TRBJ1-5, the V gene TRBV7-9, with D possibly being TRBD1 (5 bases). CDR1 is SEHNR and CDR2 is FQNEAQ in the germline V gene (reference sequence). CDR3 size: 16 residues. V was trimmed by 1 base and J by 3 bases, leaving 13 bases between them. CDR3 nucleotides: TGTGCCAGCAGCTTAGGGGCAGGGAAGACCAATCAGCCCCAGCATTTT. Encoded protein: CASSLGAGKTNQPQHF.

CDR3 DNA: TGCAGTGCTAGACCCATGGGGATTGAGCAGTTCTTC. Amino acids: CSARPMGIEQFF. The chain is built from TRBV20-1 and TRBJ2-1; no reliable D call. The CDR3 covers 12 residues. V lost 2 bases and J lost 9, with 11 bases in between. Looked up from germline, CDR1 is DFQATT and CDR2 is SNEGSKA (reference sequence).

V usage is TRBV19 and J usage is TRBJ2-2; no reliable D call. V lost 5 bases and J 4 bases, leaving 23 bases between the germline ends. The CDR3 loop spans 18 amino acids. Germline CDR1 reads LNHDA; CDR2 reads SQIVND (reference sequence). The CDR3 DNA is TGTGCCAGTAGTTCGCATTCTCAGATTACCCTCGGCACCGGGGAGCTGTTTTTT. Translation: CASSSHSQITLGTGELFF.

This clonotype was seen a few times. The rearrangement uses TRBV15 and TRBJ2-1; D gene uncertain. The V end lost 1 base, the J end lost 7 bases, and 8 bases lay between the germline ends. The CDR3 loop spans 13 amino acids. CDR1 and CDR2 from the germline V gene are LNHNV and YYDKDF (reference sequence). CDR3 loop: CATSRAGSNEQFF. The DNA for the CDR3 is TGTGCCACCAGCAGAGCGGGTTCAAATGAGCAGTTCTTC.

This clonotype was seen a handful of times. The rearrangement links TRBV12-3 or TRBV12-4 to TRBJ1-2; D gene uncertain. The length of the CDR3 is 11 residues. Trimming pared 6 bases from V and 6 bases from J, leaving 8 bases between. This CDR3 is CASSRIDGYTF. In DNA form, the CDR3 reads TGTGCCAGCAGCCGTATCGATGGCTACACCTTC.

The chain links TRBV6-1 to TRBJ2-1, with D hard to call. V lost 4 bases and J 7 bases, leaving 14 bases between the germline ends. The CDR3 runs 14 residues. The V gene's germline CDR1 is MNHNS and CDR2 SASEGT. The CDR3 protein is CASSASSPRNEQFF. The CDR3 DNA follows: TGTGCCAGCAGTGCTTCGTCCCCACGGAATGAGCAGTTCTTC.

Only a few counts were recorded for this clonotype. The V gene is TRBV5-5, the J gene TRBJ2-7, with TRBD2 matching over 8 bases. CDR1 is SGHKS, CDR2 YYEKEE, per germline (reference sequence). V was clipped by 0 bases and J by 1 base; unmatched bases: 9. This CDR3 has 17 residues. The CDR3 loop is CASSLASSGRPSYEQYF. The CDR3 DNA reads as TGTGCCAGCAGCTTGGCTTCTAGCGGGCGACCGTCCTACGAGCAGTACTTC. The whole variable domain, remainder taken from reference TRBV5-5 and TRBJ2-7, is DAGVTQSPTHLIKTRGQQVTLRCSPISGHKSVSWYQQVLGQGPQFIFQYYEKEERGRGNFPDRFSARQFPNYSSELNVNALLLGDSALYLCASSLASSGRPSYEQYFGPGTRLTVT.

This clonotype has at least ten counts. V is TRBV29-1 and J is TRBJ2-1, with D perhaps TRBD1 (6 bases). Germline V gene sequence: CDR1 SQVTM, CDR2 ANQGSEA. Deletions cut 7 bases from V and 7 bases from J, with 17 bases between. The CDR3 contains 13 residues. The CDR3 nucleotides read TGCAGCGCCTCACAGGGAAATGGGAATGAGCAGTTCTTC. Translated: CSASQGNGNEQFF.

This clonotype came up many times. The rearrangement uses TRBV13 and TRBJ2-7, with a possible D match to TRBD2 (5 bases). There are 12 residues in the CDR3. Germline CDR1 and CDR2: PRHDT and FYEKMQ (reference sequence). The V and J ends lost 4 bases and 7 bases respectively, with 11 bases between them. CDR3 DNA sequence: TGTGCCAGCAGCTGGGCTAGAGGGGAGCAGTACGTC. This sequence encodes CASSWARGEQYV.

This clonotype was seen ten or more times. The chain combines TRBV28 with TRBJ1-1; 11 bases are a match to TRBD1. CDR1 MDHEN and CDR2 SYDVKM come from the germline V gene. The CDR3 is 15 residues long. V dropped 5 bases and J dropped 4; count of bases not matched to a gene: 6. The CDR3 is CASSPAGTGGTEAFF. In DNA, the CDR3 is TGTGCCAGCAGTCCGGCCGGGACAGGGGGCACTGAAGCTTTCTTT.

This clonotype was seen ten or more times. The chain is built from TRBV6-1 and TRBJ1-2; no clear D. This CDR3 has 15 amino acids. Germline V CDR1 and CDR2: MNHNS, SASEGT. V was shortened by 1 base and J by 2 bases, with 11 bases between the two germline ends. CDR3 nucleotide sequence: TGTGCCAGCAGTGAAGGGCCGGGAGAGAACTATGGCTACACCTTC. Translation: CASSEGPGENYGYTF.

The V and J genes are TRBV7-2 and TRBJ2-5, with D tentatively TRBD1 (6 bases). V was cut by 4 bases and J by 2 bases, with 8 bases left in between. CDR1 is SGHTA, CDR2 FQGNSA, per germline. This CDR3 is 13 amino acids long. DNA of the CDR3: TGTGCCAGCAGCTCGCAGGGGCAAGAGACCCAGTACTTC. It specifies CASSSQGQETQYF.

The sample holds a few counts of this clonotype. The rearrangement uses TRBV5-1 and TRBJ2-1, with TRBD1 matching over 8 bases. The CDR3 is made up of 17 amino acids. The V and J ends lost 4 bases and 3 bases, in that order; junction bases with no gene match: 12. CDR1 SGHRS and CDR2 YFSETQ come from the germline V gene. DNA for the CDR3: TGCGCCAGCAGCATGGGACAGGCGGGGACCCTCTACAATGAGCAGTTCTTC. This sequence encodes CASSMGQAGTLYNEQFF.

This clonotype occurred a few times. The rearrangement joins TRBV20-1 to TRBJ2-5; TRBD2 might be the D (5 bases). V lost 4 bases, J lost 4 bases, and 13 bases lay in between. From germline, CDR1 is DFQATT and CDR2 SNEGSKA (reference sequence). The length of the CDR3 is 13 residues. The chain's CDR3 is CSATGIDAETQYF. In DNA form, the CDR3 reads TGCAGTGCTACGGGAATAGATGCAGAGACCCAGTACTTC.

This sequence joins TRBV18 and TRBJ2-6; possibly TRBD1 or TRBD2 for D (5 bases each). Trimming cost V 5 bases and J 0 bases, with 11 bases left between them. CDR3 length equals 16 residues. Germline loops: CDR1 KGHSH, CDR2 LQKENI. The CDR3 DNA follows: TGTGCCAGCTCAACGGGACGGAGCTCTGGGGCCAACGTCCTGACTTTC. Its translation: CASSTGRSSGANVLTF.

This clonotype was counted between two and nine times. The chain carries TRBV6-2 or TRBV6-3 and TRBJ2-2; D possibly corresponds to TRBD1 (5 bases). CDR1 and CDR2 from the germline V gene are MNHEY and SVGEGT. The V end lost 1 base, the J end lost 4 bases, and 7 bases lay between the germline ends. There are 14 residues in the CDR3. The CDR3 sequence: CASSYFDSTGELFF. CDR3 bases: TGTGCCAGCAGTTACTTCGACAGCACCGGGGAGCTGTTTTTT.

This clonotype was picked up a small number of times. V is TRBV20-1 and J is TRBJ1-1; the match to TRBD1 covers 9 bases. The CDR3 extends over 13 amino acids. V lost 6 bases to trimming and J lost 4 bases; unmatched junction nucleotides: 6. Per germline, CDR1 DFQATT and CDR2 SNEGSKA (reference sequence). This CDR3 reads CSAPGQGVTEAFF. The DNA for the CDR3 is TGCAGTGCGCCGGGACAGGGTGTCACTGAAGCTTTCTTT.